This T cell receptor beta chain comes out of a study of blood T cell repertoires in COVID-19. Study summary: Acute-phase and convalescent COVID-19 samples originated in the United States, Italy and Spain. Nucleic acid was either cDNA or gDNA, and it came from T cells, B-cell-depleted T cells, or PBMCs.

In the study's own analysis: It was from reference gene primer amplification that nucleated cell counts were estimated. Clones were sequenced by immunoSEQ multiplex PCR, and TCRdb holds only the in-frame ones, with some missing. That table is the source of V, J and clone size, and D and trimming were worked out from the DNA. The sample holds roughly 190,000 clones; roughly 76% are singletons and the top ten take approximately 11%. V lost 4 bases and J lost 6; bases outside the gene matches: 9. Germline CDR1 reads SGHRS; CDR2 reads YFSETQ. The CDR3 totals 16 residues. This chain links TRBV5-1 with TRBJ2-1; 11 bases fit TRBD2. Sequenced: peripheral blood. The receptor's source is a woman between 40 and 55 years old with COVID-19, enrolled during active disease. This CDR3 is CASSARPSGRINEQFF. The CDR3 coding sequence is TGCGCCAGCAGCGCCAGACCTAGCGGGAGGATCAATGAGCAGTTCTTC.